This TCR beta chain stems from a study of T cell responses to AZD1222 COVID-19 vaccine. Clones were sequenced by immunoSEQ multiplex PCR, and TCRdb holds only the in-frame ones, with some missing. Among about 130,000 clones listed, under 90% were seen once. The CDR3 totals 14 residues. Germline CDR1 and CDR2: SEHNR and FQNEAQ (reference sequence). V was cut by 5 bases and J by 6 bases, with 16 bases left in between. The source is an adult in good health. The chain uses TRBV7-9 and TRBJ1-1; the D is unclear. Sequenced material: peripheral blood, taken on day 0 of AZD1222 vaccination. CDR3 coding DNA: TGTGCCAGCAGCCCAACAGTCATCGTGCCTGAAGCTTTCTTT. This translates into CASSPTVIVPEAFF.